The rows below give T cell receptor beta chains drawn from one sample of a study of identifying expanded T cells in peripheral blood. Assay used: immunoSEQ multiplex PCR; TCRdb lists only in-frame clones, some missing. The data hold about 85,000 clones, with 89% observed a single time. Sequencing used blood. The source of these receptors is a person between 18 and 69 years old in good health. Each CDR3 is given with its conserved first and last residue. The D gene is left open where the match is weak. Size is omitted from some rows. Given values are once, few, many or a class for expanded clones.

D: NA; V: TRBV4-3; size: once; J: TRBJ2-1; DNA: TGCGCCAGCAGCCAACGGGATGTGGGGAACAATGAGCAGTTCTTC; CDR3: CASSQRDVGNNEQFF
D: NA; V: TRBV19; size: NA; J: TRBJ2-2; DNA: TGTGCCAGTAGTCAGGAAGGCGGGGAGCTGTTTTTT; CDR3: CASSQEGGELFF
D: TRBD1; V: TRBV7-9; size: once; J: TRBJ1-2; DNA: TGTGCCAGCAGCCAGGGGGAAATCTATGGCTACACCTTC; CDR3: CASSQGEIYGYTF
D: TRBD2; V: TRBV15; size: once; J: TRBJ2-7; DNA: TGTGCCACCAGCGCCCGACTAGCGCCAAACTACGAGCAGTACTTC; CDR3: CATSARLAPNYEQYF
D: TRBD2; V: TRBV28; size: NA; J: TRBJ2-5; DNA: TGTGCCAGCAGTTCCAGGACTAGCGGGGGGGCGATCCGGGAGACCCAGTACTTC; CDR3: CASSSRTSGGAIRETQYF
D: TRBD1; V: TRBV7-8; size: NA; J: TRBJ1-6; DNA: TGTGCCAGCAGCTTAAGGCTTGGGACAGAATCCTATAATTCACCCCTCCACTTT; CDR3: CASSLRLGTESYNSPLHF
D: TRBD1; V: TRBV6-4; size: NA; J: TRBJ2-7; DNA: TGTGCCAGCCCGGGGACAGCTTCCTACGAGCAGTACTTC; CDR3: CASPGTASYEQYF
D: NA; V: TRBV4-1; size: few; J: TRBJ1-3; DNA: TGCGCCAGCAGCCAAGATGAATTGATGGGAAACACCATATATTTT; CDR3: CASSQDELMGNTIYF
D: NA; V: TRBV4-3; size: once; J: TRBJ2-7; DNA: TGCGCCAGCAGCCAAGAGTCGGGGTTCGCCTACGAGCAGTACTTC; CDR3: CASSQESGFAYEQYF
D: NA; V: TRBV21-1; size: NA; J: TRBJ2-3; DNA: TGTGCCATCCCGAGGTGGGGCAGTTACCCTCCTACAGATACGCAGTATTTT; CDR3: CAIPRWGSYPPTDTQYF
D: NA; V: TRBV6-5; size: NA; J: TRBJ1-4; DNA: TGTGCCAGCAGTTACAGGGGAGGGGGTGAAAAACTGTTTTTT; CDR3: CASSYRGGGEKLFF
D: TRBD2; V: TRBV18; size: NA; J: TRBJ2-1; DNA: TGTGCCAGCTCACCACCGACTAGCGGGGCTTCCTACAATGAGCAGTTCTTC; CDR3: CASSPPTSGASYNEQFF
D: TRBD1; V: TRBV4-1; size: NA; J: TRBJ1-5; DNA: TGCGCCAGCAGCCAGACACAGGGGGCCGGTCAGCCCCAGCATTTT; CDR3: CASSQTQGAGQPQHF
D: NA; V: TRBV4-1; size: NA; J: TRBJ1-1; DNA: TGCGCCAGCAGCCACTCCCCGCAGGGAAAATCGTCTGAAGCTTTCTTT; CDR3: CASSHSPQGKSSEAFF
D: NA; V: TRBV5-1; size: NA; J: TRBJ2-7; DNA: TGCGCCAGCAGCCCGCGGGTTAACTCCTACGAGCAGTACTTC; CDR3: CASSPRVNSYEQYF
D: NA; V: TRBV25-1; size: once; J: TRBJ1-2; DNA: TGTGCCAGCAGTGAATCGACAGCCTATGGCTACACCTTC; CDR3: CASSESTAYGYTF
D: TRBD1; V: TRBV4-1; size: few; J: TRBJ1-1; DNA: TGCGCCAGCAGCCAGCCCGGGACAGGGAAGGAAGCTTTCTTT; CDR3: CASSQPGTGKEAFF
D: NA; V: TRBV7-6; size: NA; J: TRBJ2-5; DNA: TGTGCCAGCAGCACGCTAGCGAGGGAGACCCAGTACTTC; CDR3: CASSTLARETQYF
D: TRBD2; V: TRBV19; size: NA; J: TRBJ2-1; DNA: TGTGCCAGTAGTATTTGGGGCGGGGGGAATGAGCAGTTCTTC; CDR3: CASSIWGGGNEQFF
D: TRBD1; V: TRBV6-6; size: NA; J: TRBJ1-2; DNA: TGTGCCAGCAGGGGGACAGAGGGTGCTACTGCCTCTGGCTACACCTTC; CDR3: CASRGTEGATASGYTF
D: TRBD1; V: TRBV6-1; size: NA; J: TRBJ1-3; DNA: TGTGCCAGCAGATGGGACAGCCCAGGAAACACCATATATTTT; CDR3: CASRWDSPGNTIYF
D: NA; V: TRBV27; size: NA; J: TRBJ1-5; DNA: NA; CDR3: CASSSSDRNQPQHF
D: NA; V: TRBV7-9; size: NA; J: TRBJ2-1; DNA: TGTGCCAGCAGCTTGACTAGGACGGATCGCGAGCAGTTCTTC; CDR3: CASSLTRTDREQFF
D: NA; V: TRBV5-5; size: many; J: TRBJ1-1; DNA: TGTGCCAGCAGCTTGCCCCCGACAGCCGAAGCTTTCTTT; CDR3: CASSLPPTAEAFF
D: TRBD1; V: TRBV27; size: NA; J: TRBJ2-3; DNA: TGTGCCAGCAGTTTACGTCACCCCACAGGGGCCGGAGATACGCAGTATTTT; CDR3: CASSLRHPTGAGDTQYF
D: NA; V: TRBV7-2; size: once; J: TRBJ2-5; DNA: TGTGCCAGCAGCTTAATGGAGACCCAGTACTTC; CDR3: CASSLMETQYF
D: TRBD1; V: TRBV2; size: NA; J: TRBJ1-4; DNA: TGTGCCAGCAGCGGGACAGTCGATAATGAAAAACTGTTTTTT; CDR3: CASSGTVDNEKLFF
D: NA; V: TRBV10-3; size: once; J: TRBJ1-4; DNA: TGTGCCACCAGGATAGATCCTAATGAAAAACTGTTTTTT; CDR3: CATRIDPNEKLFF
D: NA; V: TRBV7-2; size: NA; J: TRBJ2-5; DNA: TGTGCCAGCAGCTTAGTACGGGAGACCCAGTACTTC; CDR3: CASSLVRETQYF
D: NA; V: TRBV28; size: NA; J: TRBJ2-1; DNA: TGTGCCAGCAGTACGGTTCTGTTTTCCTACAATGAGCAGTTCTTC; CDR3: CASSTVLFSYNEQFF
D: TRBD2; V: TRBV5-1; size: NA; J: TRBJ2-1; DNA: TGCGCCAGCAGCCCGTGGACTAGCGGGTCGGTCAATGAGCAGTTCTTC; CDR3: CASSPWTSGSVNEQFF
D: NA; V: TRBV6-5; size: NA; J: TRBJ1-5; DNA: TGTGCCAGCAGGCCCGACAATACTGGCAATCAGCCCCAGCATTTT; CDR3: CASRPDNTGNQPQHF
D: NA; V: TRBV11-3; size: NA; J: TRBJ2-1; DNA: TGTGCCAGCAGCTTTGGTCCAGGGGACAATGAGCAGTTCTTC; CDR3: CASSFGPGDNEQFF
D: NA; V: TRBV19; size: NA; J: TRBJ2-3; DNA: TGTGCCAGTAGTTCTCGGGTGGATACGCAGTATTTT; CDR3: CASSSRVDTQYF
D: NA; V: TRBV4-3; size: NA; J: TRBJ1-1; DNA: TGCGCCAGCAGCCAAGGTTTGGGATTTAACACTGAAGCTTTCTTT; CDR3: CASSQGLGFNTEAFF
D: NA; V: TRBV30; size: NA; J: TRBJ1-5; DNA: TGTGTCGGGGTGCAGGGAACTAATCAGCCCCAGCATTTT; CDR3: CVGVQGTNQPQHF
D: NA; V: TRBV11-2; size: NA; J: TRBJ2-7; DNA: TGTGCCAGCAGCTTAGCTCCAGGGGACTACGAGCAGTACTTC; CDR3: CASSLAPGDYEQYF
D: NA; V: TRBV21-1; size: once; J: TRBJ2-1; DNA: TGTGCCAGCGGATCAACTAGCGGGAGTTCCTACAATGAGCAGTTCTTC; CDR3: CASGSTSGSSYNEQFF
D: TRBD2; V: TRBV4-3; size: NA; J: TRBJ2-1; DNA: TGCGCCAGCAGCCAGCTGGCGGGAGGCTACAATGAGCAGTTCTTC; CDR3: CASSQLAGGYNEQFF
D: NA; V: TRBV5-4; size: NA; J: TRBJ1-1; DNA: TGTGCCAGCAGCTTGGGGCAGGGTTTCACTGAAGCTTTCTTT; CDR3: CASSLGQGFTEAFF
D: TRBD1; V: TRBV19; size: once; J: TRBJ1-1; DNA: TGTGCCAGTAGTATTTGGACAGGGGCTCCTGAAGCTTTCTTT; CDR3: CASSIWTGAPEAFF
D: NA; V: TRBV20-1; size: NA; J: TRBJ2-2; DNA: TGCAGTGCTATAAACACCGGGGAGCTGTTTTTT; CDR3: CSAINTGELFF
D: NA; V: TRBV7-3; size: NA; J: TRBJ2-1; DNA: TGTGCCAGCAGCTTAAGCCCCGGGTCTTACAATGAGCAGTTCTTC; CDR3: CASSLSPGSYNEQFF
D: NA; V: TRBV15; size: NA; J: TRBJ1-4; DNA: TGTGCCACCAGCAGAGATTCAGGGAGTGAAAAACTGTTTTTT; CDR3: CATSRDSGSEKLFF
D: NA; V: TRBV28; size: NA; J: TRBJ1-5; DNA: TGTGCCAGCAGTTTTGGCCGGACAGTTCGTGGCACTCAGCCCCAGCATTTT; CDR3: CASSFGRTVRGTQPQHF
D: TRBD1; V: TRBV6-5; size: NA; J: TRBJ1-2; DNA: TGTGCCAGCAGGCAAGGGACAGGCCTTTATGGCTACACCTTC; CDR3: CASRQGTGLYGYTF
D: NA; V: TRBV30; size: NA; J: TRBJ1-5; DNA: TGTGCCTGGAGTGAGGGGGTGCGGAGCAATCAGCCCCAGCATTTT; CDR3: CAWSEGVRSNQPQHF
D: NA; V: TRBV9; size: NA; J: TRBJ1-2; DNA: TGTGCCAGCAGCGTAGCTGGCGGGACCTATGGCTACACCTTC; CDR3: CASSVAGGTYGYTF
D: NA; V: TRBV2; size: few; J: TRBJ1-2; DNA: TGTGCCAGCAGGGACGGATTCTATGGCTACACCTTC; CDR3: CASRDGFYGYTF
D: NA; V: TRBV2; size: NA; J: TRBJ1-1; DNA: TGTGCCAGCACTACTACAGCGAACACTGAAGCTTTCTTT; CDR3: CASTTTANTEAFF
D: NA; V: TRBV6-1; size: NA; J: TRBJ1-1; DNA: TGTGCCAGCAGTGATAGTCTGACGAACACTGAAGCTTTCTTT; CDR3: CASSDSLTNTEAFF
D: NA; V: TRBV11-2; size: NA; J: TRBJ2-7; DNA: TGTGCCAGCAGCTTAATCGGGGGCTACGAGCAGTACTTC; CDR3: CASSLIGGYEQYF
D: NA; V: TRBV2; size: few; J: TRBJ2-3; DNA: TGTGCCAGCACATTCTCTAGCACAGATACGCAGTATTTT; CDR3: CASTFSSTDTQYF
D: NA; V: TRBV5-4; size: NA; J: TRBJ1-2; DNA: TGTGCCAGCTCCCGGGGGACGGATGGCTACACCTTC; CDR3: CASSRGTDGYTF